Shown below are 25 T cell receptor beta chains from a single sample sequenced in a study of technical replicates of blood from a few donors. Using immunoSEQ multiplex PCR, the repertoire was profiled, and TCRdb retains in-frame clones only, with some absent. The sample lists about 79,000 clones, 90% to 95% occurring once. Specimen: T cells isolated from PBMCs. These receptors were obtained from a human donor in good health.

This chain links TRBV4-1 with TRBJ2-3; TRBD2 matches at 7 bases. Germline V gene sequence: CDR1 MGHRA, CDR2 YSYEKL. CDR3 length: 13 residues. V gave up 3 bases and J gave up 4 bases; unmatched junction bases: 1. This chain's CDR3 is CASSQGRADTQYF. DNA for the CDR3: TGCGCCAGCAGCCAGGGGAGGGCAGATACGCAGTATTTT.

In the case of this clone: The junction and the germline gene differ at one end; a read error may be behind it. The chain carries TRBV6-5 and TRBJ2-7, with D possibly TRBD2 on 5 matching bases. The CDR3 extends over 10 amino acids. From germline, CDR1 is MNHEY and CDR2 SVGAGI. The CDR3 DNA reads TGCCTGGGAGATGGCTACGAGCAGTACTTC. Its translation is CLGDGYEQYF.

This chain links TRBV10-3 with TRBJ2-7; weak D call: TRBD2 (5 bases). Trimming removed 4 bases at V and 2 bases at J, with 9 bases between. Germline V gene data show CDR1 as ENHRY and CDR2 as SYGVKD. This CDR3 spans 13 amino acids. The CDR3 protein is CAISAEGAYEQYF. The CDR3 nucleotides read TGTGCCATCAGTGCTGAGGGTGCCTACGAGCAGTACTTC.

The V gene is TRBV29-1, the J gene TRBJ1-6, with TRBD1 matching 8 bases. CDR3 length: 13 amino acids. Germline CDR1 and CDR2: SQVTM and ANQGSEA. V shed 7 bases and J 7 bases; nucleotides not matched to a gene: 6. The CDR3 coding sequence is TGCAGCGCCGGACAGGGACCAAATTCACCCCTCCACTTT. This translates into CSAGQGPNSPLHF.

This chain links TRBV9 with TRBJ2-2, with D hard to call. The CDR3 is 13 residues long. Germline V lookup: CDR1 SGDLS, CDR2 YYNGEE. The V gene lost 0 bases and the J gene lost 6 bases, with 6 bases spanning the gap. The chain's CDR3 is CASSVGLSGELFF. CDR3 coding DNA: TGTGCCAGCAGCGTAGGTCTCTCCGGGGAGCTGTTTTTT.

This sequence joins TRBV18 and TRBJ2-3, with 7 nucleotides matching TRBD2. The length of the CDR3 is 15 residues. The V gene's germline CDR1 is KGHSH and CDR2 LQKENI. V lost 0 bases and J lost 1; bases outside the gene matches: 1. CDR3 coding DNA: TGTGCCAGCTCACCACCGCTAGCGGGCACAGATACGCAGTATTTT. It translates to CASSPPLAGTDTQYF.

The J gene is TRBJ1-5, the V gene TRBV15; D might be TRBD1 (6 bases). Germline CDR1 reads LNHNV; CDR2 reads YYDKDF (reference sequence). This CDR3 region has 17 residues. Trimming removed 8 bases from V and 2 bases from J, with 22 bases in between. Here the CDR3 reads CATLPDRAAFGNQPQHF. The CDR3 DNA reads TGTGCCACCCTACCGGACAGAGCTGCCTTCGGCAATCAGCCCCAGCATTTT.

The V gene is TRBV19, the J gene TRBJ2-7; D not resolved. Between the trimmed V and J ends, which lost 3 bases and 0 bases, there was a span of 9 bases. Looked up from germline, CDR1 is LNHDA and CDR2 is SQIVND (reference sequence). The CDR3 length is 14 residues. The CDR3 sequence: CASSMRPSSYEQYF. CDR3 bases: TGTGCCAGTAGTATGCGCCCGAGCTCCTACGAGCAGTACTTC.

The chain is built from TRBV25-1 and TRBJ2-7, with 8 bases aligning to TRBD1. J gave up 3 bases and V 4 bases, and 8 bases lay outside the gene matches. The germline V gene has CDR1 MGHDK and CDR2 SYGVNS. The CDR3 is 15 amino acids. The CDR3 loop reads CASSARTGKFYEQYF. The CDR3 coding sequence is TGTGCCAGCAGTGCTCGGACAGGGAAGTTCTACGAGCAGTACTTC.

The genes are TRBV7-9 and TRBJ2-1; 9 bases align to TRBD2. Trimming took 4 bases from V and 5 from J; bases not matched to a gene: 3. CDR3 size: 14 residues. CDR1 and CDR2 from the germline V gene are SEHNR and FQNEAQ (reference sequence). The CDR3: CASSYGTSHNEQFF. CDR3 nucleotide sequence: TGTGCCAGCAGCTACGGGACTAGCCACAATGAGCAGTTCTTC.

This sequence joins TRBV27 and TRBJ2-3; D might be TRBD2 (5 bases). The CDR3 runs 15 residues. Trimming took off 3 bases at V and 2 bases at J, with 12 bases between the two ends. Germline loops: CDR1 MNHEY, CDR2 SMNVEV (reference sequence). The DNA of the CDR3 is TGTGCCAGCAGTTTGCGGACTTACTTCACAGATACGCAGTATTTT. Its protein product is CASSLRTYFTDTQYF.

This clone occurred once. The chain has TRBV5-1 and TRBJ1-1; D is unresolved. Germline V gene lookup returns CDR1 SGHRS and CDR2 YFSETQ. The CDR3 runs 14 residues. Trimming took off 0 bases at V and 0 bases at J, with 6 bases between the two ends. CDR3 nucleotide sequence: TGCGCCAGCAGCTTGGGAGTCCTGAACACTGAAGCTTTCTTT. Translating it yields CASSLGVLNTEAFF.

This chain joins TRBV5-3 and TRBJ1-6, with D possibly TRBD1 on 5 matching bases. Being an ORF, TRBV5-3 has a function that is uncertain. This CDR3 has 14 amino acids. V was shortened by 4 bases and J by 8 bases, with 13 bases between the two germline ends. The CDR3 spells CARSPTVQYSPLHF. CDR3 bases: TGTGCCAGAAGCCCGACAGTCCAGTATTCACCCCTCCACTTT.

This clone was recorded once. This sequence joins TRBV27 and TRBJ2-2, with 8 bases aligning to TRBD2. The CDR3 spans 17 residues. The germline V gene encodes CDR1 MNHEY and CDR2 SMNVEV (reference sequence). The ends lost 4 bases at V and 2 bases at J; junction bases unmatched: 9. CDR3 sequence reads: CASSSFGLARNTGELFF. The CDR3 nucleotides read TGTGCCAGCAGTTCCTTCGGACTAGCTCGAAACACCGGGGAGCTGTTTTTT.

The chain carries TRBV5-6 and TRBJ2-3, with 9 bases lining up with TRBD1. V trimming: 4 bases; J trimming: 6 bases; junction bases outside the gene matches: 9. There are 15 residues in the CDR3. Germline values: CDR1 SGHDT, CDR2 YYEEEE. CDR3 DNA: TGTGCCAGCAGCCTACCGGGACAGGGCCAGGATACGCAGTATTTT. Amino acids: CASSLPGQGQDTQYF.

V is TRBV2 and J is TRBJ1-4, with TRBD1 matching 7 bases. CDR1 is SNHLY, CDR2 FYNNEI, per germline. Trimming at V came to 6 bases and at J to 0 bases, leaving 4 bases not matched to a gene. This CDR3 has 15 residues. This chain's CDR3 is CASSYGTATNEKLFF. The CDR3 DNA reads TGTGCCAGCAGCTATGGGACAGCAACTAATGAAAAACTGTTTTTT.

The V and J genes are TRBV6-5 and TRBJ1-2, with TRBD1 identical over 8 bases. V gave up 4 bases and J gave up 8 bases; unmatched junction bases: 9. CDR1 is MNHEY and CDR2 is SVGAGI in the germline V gene. This CDR3 is 14 amino acids long. CDR3 bases: TGTGCCAGCAGTTCATGGACAGGGAGTTTCGGCTACACCTTC. It translates to CASSSWTGSFGYTF.

J is TRBJ1-5 and V is TRBV19; D not certain. Germline CDR1 is LNHDA and CDR2 is SQIVND (reference sequence). The CDR3 loop spans 14 amino acids. The V gene lost 3 bases and the J gene lost 3 bases, with 9 bases spanning the gap. Here the CDR3 DNA reads TGTGCCAGTAGTATTCGACGGGACAATCAGCCCCAGCATTTT. Amino acids: CASSIRRDNQPQHF.

The CDR3 sequence is CASSLAIMTAYGYTF. The DNA of the CDR3 is TGTGCCAGCAGCTTAGCTATAATGACAGCCTATGGCTACACCTTC. The genes are TRBV7-8 and TRBJ1-2, with D perhaps TRBD1 (5 bases). CDR1 SGHVS and CDR2 FQNEAQ come from the germline V gene. CDR3 length: 15 amino acids. Trimming removed 0 bases at V and 4 bases at J, with 12 bases between.

V usage is TRBV11-3 and J usage is TRBJ1-1; 8 positions match TRBD1. Germline-derived CDR1 and CDR2 are SGHNT and YENEEA. V was clipped by 5 bases and J by 3 bases; unmatched bases: 8. The CDR3 covers 15 residues. The CDR3 here is CASSQTGGLDTEAFF. The CDR3 DNA is TGTGCCAGCAGCCAAACAGGGGGTTTGGACACTGAAGCTTTCTTT.

The chain joins TRBV19 to TRBJ2-5, with 15 bases matching TRBD2. Germline CDR1 is LNHDA and CDR2 is SQIVND (reference sequence). There are 18 residues in the CDR3. V was pared by 5 bases and J by 2 bases, with 9 bases of the junction left unmatched. The CDR3 nucleotides read TGTGCCAGTAGTCCCGGGACTAGCGGGGGGTGGGAACAAGAGACCCAGTACTTC. It specifies CASSPGTSGGWEQETQYF.

J is TRBJ1-2 and V is TRBV19; 7 nucleotides align to TRBD1. CDR1 is LNHDA and CDR2 is SQIVND in the germline V gene (reference sequence). This CDR3 comprises 13 residues. Trimming cost V 3 bases and J 8 bases; bases outside gene matches: 6. The CDR3 nucleotides are TGTGCCAGTAGTATGAAGGGGGCGCGGGGCTACACCTTC. It codes for CASSMKGARGYTF.

V is TRBV5-4 and J is TRBJ2-1; D not certain. Per the germline V gene, CDR1 is SGHNT and CDR2 is YYREEE (reference sequence). This CDR3 has 15 amino acids. The V end was cut by 1 base, the J end by 5 bases, with 13 bases between. This CDR3 reads CASSLTTEPNNEQFF. The DNA for the CDR3 is TGTGCCAGCAGCTTGACCACAGAACCTAACAATGAGCAGTTCTTC.

The chain has TRBV2 and TRBJ1-4, with D possibly being TRBD1 (6 bases). CDR3 length equals 15 residues. The ends were cut back, 5 bases at V and 3 bases at J, with 13 bases in the middle. The V gene's germline CDR1 is SNHLY and CDR2 FYNNEI. CDR3 in amino acids: CASSYQGQSNEKLFF. The CDR3 DNA follows: TGTGCCAGCAGTTATCAAGGACAGTCTAATGAAAAACTGTTTTTT.

This sequence joins TRBV27 and TRBJ2-1, with 8 bases lining up with TRBD1. CDR3 length: 14 amino acids. After removal of 8 bases from V and 1 base from J, the junction contained 4 bases not matched to a gene. Germline loops: CDR1 MNHEY, CDR2 SMNVEV (reference sequence). CDR3 protein: CASHRDRSYNEQFF. CDR3 DNA sequence: TGTGCCAGCCACCGGGACAGGTCCTACAATGAGCAGTTCTTC.